Listed below are T cell receptor beta chains from one sample, sequenced in a study of CD8+ T cells in alopecia areata. Sequencing used immunoSEQ multiplex PCR; TCRdb keeps in-frame clones, though not all of them. The sample contains some 150,000 clones, around 71% of which appear only once. Material: CD8+ T cells sorted from blood, obtained at week 0. These receptors were obtained from a human donor with alopecia areata. CDR3s include the opening cysteine and the closing phenylalanine or tryptophan. Fields, in order: J gene, D gene, V gene, clone size, CDR3 protein, CDR3 DNA. A D gene is named only where the DNA matches it firmly. Size is stated for part of the rows, as once, few or many counts, or as a class when the clone is expanded.

j_gene: TRBJ2-7
d_gene: TRBD1
v_gene: TRBV29-1
abundance: -
CDR3aa: CSVARRTGVREQYF
CDR3nt: TGCAGCGTTGCACGCCGGACAGGGGTCCGCGAGCAGTACTTC

j_gene: TRBJ1-6
d_gene: -
v_gene: TRBV4-2
abundance: -
CDR3aa: CASSQGTESSYNSPLHF
CDR3nt: TGTGCCAGCAGCCAAGGGACAGAAAGCTCCTATAATTCACCCCTCCACTTT

j_gene: TRBJ1-5
d_gene: -
v_gene: TRBV5-1
abundance: few
CDR3aa: CASSPGQSRGSNQPQHF
CDR3nt: TGCGCCAGCAGCCCGGGCCAGAGCCGAGGGAGCAATCAGCCCCAGCATTTT

j_gene: TRBJ2-3
d_gene: -
v_gene: TRBV27
abundance: -
CDR3aa: CASTTGLQDTQYF
CDR3nt: TGTGCCAGCACCACAGGGTTGCAAGATACGCAGTATTTT

j_gene: TRBJ2-3
d_gene: TRBD2
v_gene: TRBV2
abundance: -
CDR3aa: CASRRGGRGDTQYF
CDR3nt: TGTGCCAGCAGGCGGGGGGGCCGCGGAGATACGCAGTATTTT

j_gene: TRBJ2-5
d_gene: -
v_gene: TRBV2
abundance: -
CDR3aa: CASKVWPSPYGQETQYF
CDR3nt: TGTGCCAGCAAGGTTTGGCCTTCCCCGTACGGCCAAGAGACCCAGTACTTC

j_gene: TRBJ2-3
d_gene: -
v_gene: TRBV10-1
abundance: -
CDR3aa: CASSDGGSDTQYF
CDR3nt: TGCGCCAGCAGTGACGGGGGATCAGATACGCAGTATTTT

j_gene: TRBJ2-7
d_gene: TRBD1
v_gene: TRBV19
abundance: -
CDR3aa: CASSIALDRAGEQYF
CDR3nt: TGTGCCAGTAGTATCGCCCTAGACAGGGCAGGTGAGCAGTACTTC

j_gene: TRBJ1-4
d_gene: -
v_gene: TRBV6-1
abundance: -
CDR3aa: CASSVSGKLFF
CDR3nt: TGTGCCAGCAGTGTATCGGGAAAACTGTTTTTT

j_gene: TRBJ1-5
d_gene: TRBD1
v_gene: TRBV15
abundance: -
CDR3aa: CASGQGGNQPQHF
CDR3nt: TGTGCCTCGGGACAGGGAGGCAATCAGCCCCAGCATTTT

j_gene: TRBJ2-7
d_gene: -
v_gene: TRBV29-1
abundance: -
CDR3aa: CSVRGLATNSYEQYF
CDR3nt: TGCAGCGTTCGAGGATTGGCGACGAACTCCTACGAGCAGTACTTC

j_gene: TRBJ1-2
d_gene: -
v_gene: TRBV5-1
abundance: once
CDR3aa: CASSSSRTVFGYTF
CDR3nt: TGCGCCAGCAGCTCCTCGAGGACAGTTTTTGGCTACACCTTC

j_gene: TRBJ2-1
d_gene: -
v_gene: TRBV29-1
abundance: -
CDR3aa: CSVEGYSYNEQFF
CDR3nt: TGCAGCGTTGAAGGGTACTCCTACAATGAGCAGTTCTTC

j_gene: TRBJ2-2
d_gene: -
v_gene: TRBV7-9
abundance: -
CDR3aa: CASSWLKGSTNTGELFF
CDR3nt: TGTGCCAGCAGCTGGTTGAAGGGCTCGACGAACACCGGGGAGCTGTTTTTT

j_gene: TRBJ1-1
d_gene: -
v_gene: TRBV7-6
abundance: -
CDR3aa: CASSLRRDKNTEAFF
CDR3nt: TGTGCCAGCAGCCTTCGCCGGGACAAGAACACTGAAGCTTTCTTT

j_gene: TRBJ1-2
d_gene: TRBD1
v_gene: TRBV30
abundance: -
CDR3aa: CAWSVGTGRDGYTF
CDR3nt: TGTGCCTGGAGTGTCGGGACAGGAAGGGATGGCTACACCTTC

j_gene: TRBJ1-2
d_gene: -
v_gene: TRBV14
abundance: -
CDR3aa: CASSQVAGGGYTF
CDR3nt: TGTGCCAGCAGCCAAGTGGCCGGAGGTGGCTACACCTTC

j_gene: TRBJ1-3
d_gene: -
v_gene: TRBV27
abundance: few
CDR3aa: CASSLSLVGNTIYF
CDR3nt: TGTGCCAGCAGTTTATCCCTTGTGGGAAACACCATATATTTT

j_gene: TRBJ2-2
d_gene: -
v_gene: TRBV29-1
abundance: -
CDR3aa: CSVTWGSGGELFF
CDR3nt: TGCAGCGTGACCTGGGGTTCCGGCGGGGAGCTGTTTTTT

j_gene: TRBJ1-1
d_gene: -
v_gene: TRBV4-1
abundance: -
CDR3aa: CASSPRQSYEAFF
CDR3nt: TGCGCCAGCAGCCCGCGACAGAGCTATGAAGCTTTCTTT

j_gene: TRBJ2-5
d_gene: TRBD2
v_gene: TRBV4-2
abundance: -
CDR3aa: CASSQDWTRGETQYF
CDR3nt: TGTGCCAGCAGCCAAGATTGGACTAGGGGTGAGACCCAGTACTTC

j_gene: TRBJ1-1
d_gene: TRBD1
v_gene: TRBV4-1
abundance: -
CDR3aa: CASSFAGTGNTEAFF
CDR3nt: TGCGCCAGCAGCTTCGCCGGGACAGGGAACACTGAAGCTTTCTTT

j_gene: TRBJ1-5
d_gene: -
v_gene: TRBV19
abundance: -
CDR3aa: CASSIVGGGTSNQPQHF
CDR3nt: TGTGCCAGTAGTATAGTGGGAGGGGGTACCTCCAATCAGCCCCAGCATTTT

j_gene: TRBJ1-6
d_gene: -
v_gene: TRBV27
abundance: -
CDR3aa: CASRPGAYNSPLHF
CDR3nt: TGTGCCAGCAGGCCAGGGGCCTATAATTCACCCCTCCACTTT

j_gene: TRBJ1-5
d_gene: TRBD1
v_gene: TRBV2
abundance: -
CDR3aa: CASRAAGQADQPQHF
CDR3nt: TGTGCCAGCAGGGCCGCCGGACAGGCGGATCAGCCCCAGCATTTT

j_gene: TRBJ2-7
d_gene: TRBD2
v_gene: TRBV27
abundance: -
CDR3aa: CASSLGGRSYEQYF
CDR3nt: TGTGCCAGCAGTCTCGGGGGGAGGTCCTACGAGCAGTACTTC

j_gene: TRBJ1-5
d_gene: -
v_gene: TRBV2
abundance: -
CDR3aa: CASTPGPTYQPQHF
CDR3nt: TGTGCCAGCACCCCGGGGCCAACTTATCAGCCCCAGCATTTT

j_gene: TRBJ1-5
d_gene: -
v_gene: TRBV6-1
abundance: once
CDR3aa: CASDKGDQPQHF
CDR3nt: TGTGCCAGCGACAAAGGGGATCAGCCCCAGCATTTT

j_gene: TRBJ1-1
d_gene: -
v_gene: TRBV5-1
abundance: -
CDR3aa: CASKPGMNTEAFF
CDR3nt: TGCGCCAGCAAACCAGGCATGAACACTGAAGCTTTCTTT

j_gene: TRBJ2-5
d_gene: -
v_gene: TRBV7-8
abundance: few
CDR3aa: CASSRDTDSNEETQYF
CDR3nt: TGTGCCAGCAGCCGGGATACGGACAGCAATGAAGAGACCCAGTACTTC

j_gene: TRBJ2-5
d_gene: -
v_gene: TRBV5-1
abundance: -
CDR3aa: CASSLSGAQYF
CDR3nt: TGCGCCAGCAGCTTGTCGGGGGCCCAGTACTTC

j_gene: TRBJ1-1
d_gene: TRBD1
v_gene: TRBV30
abundance: -
CDR3aa: CAWSSGTGKAFF
CDR3nt: TGTGCCTGGAGTTCCGGGACAGGCAAAGCTTTCTTT

j_gene: TRBJ2-7
d_gene: TRBD2
v_gene: TRBV7-9
abundance: few
CDR3aa: CASKFSGGGEQYF
CDR3nt: TGTGCCAGCAAGTTTAGCGGGGGTGGCGAGCAGTACTTC

j_gene: TRBJ1-1
d_gene: TRBD1
v_gene: TRBV5-6
abundance: few
CDR3aa: CASSSRDRSVFF
CDR3nt: TGTGCCAGCAGCTCCCGGGACAGGTCCGTTTTCTTT

j_gene: TRBJ1-1
d_gene: -
v_gene: TRBV6-1
abundance: -
CDR3aa: CASSEDTEAFF
CDR3nt: TGTGCCAGCAGTGAAGACACTGAAGCTTTCTTT

j_gene: TRBJ2-7
d_gene: TRBD1
v_gene: TRBV5-1
abundance: -
CDR3aa: CASSSGQGAYEQYF
CDR3nt: TGCGCCAGCAGCTCGGGACAGGGGGCCTACGAGCAGTACTTC

j_gene: TRBJ2-3
d_gene: -
v_gene: TRBV11-2
abundance: -
CDR3aa: CASQNADTQYF
CDR3nt: TGTGCCAGCCAGAACGCGGATACGCAGTATTTT

j_gene: TRBJ1-1
d_gene: -
v_gene: TRBV30
abundance: -
CDR3aa: CAWSALFTADTEAFF
CDR3nt: TGTGCCTGGAGTGCACTTTTCACCGCGGACACTGAAGCTTTCTTT

j_gene: TRBJ2-3
d_gene: TRBD2
v_gene: TRBV6-1
abundance: -
CDR3aa: CASSVLGTSQSEDTQYF
CDR3nt: TGTGCCAGCAGTGTCCTCGGGACTAGCCAGTCAGAAGATACGCAGTATTTT

j_gene: TRBJ2-7
d_gene: TRBD2
v_gene: TRBV11-2
abundance: once
CDR3aa: CASSLESSGAYEQYF
CDR3nt: TGTGCCAGCAGCTTAGAGTCTAGCGGGGCCTACGAGCAGTACTTC

j_gene: TRBJ2-7
d_gene: -
v_gene: TRBV9
abundance: -
CDR3aa: CASSDYEQYF
CDR3nt: TGTGCCAGCAGCGACTACGAGCAGTACTTC

j_gene: TRBJ2-7
d_gene: -
v_gene: TRBV5-1
abundance: -
CDR3aa: CASSFRADLSYEQYF
CDR3nt: TGCGCCAGCAGCTTTAGGGCAGACCTCTCCTACGAGCAGTACTTC

j_gene: TRBJ2-3
d_gene: TRBD1
v_gene: TRBV15
abundance: few
CDR3aa: CATAYRGRADTQYF
CDR3nt: TGTGCCACCGCGTACAGGGGGCGCGCAGATACGCAGTATTTT

j_gene: TRBJ2-7
d_gene: -
v_gene: TRBV4-1
abundance: -
CDR3aa: CASSQERTASYEQYF
CDR3nt: TGCGCCAGCAGCCAAGAACGGACAGCCTCCTACGAGCAGTACTTC